The entry below gives a single T cell receptor (beta chain) sequence along with its context. This specimen comes from a study of cytomegalovirus exposure and HLA in healthy donors. The PCR made use of 60 Vbeta and 13 Jbeta primers. Data came from immunoSEQ multiplex PCR; TCRdb stores just in-frame clones and leaves some out. The sample shows 100,000 to 150,000 clones, around four fifths of them seen only once. The V gene lost 4 bases and the J gene lost 4 bases, with 14 bases spanning the gap. The CDR3 has 16 amino acids. Germline V gene data show CDR1 as SGHDN and CDR2 as FVKESK. The clonotype originates from a man in his late teens or twenties in good health and CMV-seropositive. Sequenced sample: PBMCs. This chain uses TRBV14 with TRBJ2-6; D is possibly TRBD2 (6 bases). The CDR3 reads CASSLRGNVGANVLTF. As DNA, the CDR3 is TGTGCCAGCAGCCTACGGGGGAACGTCGGGGCCAACGTCCTGACTTTC.